The present TCR beta chain was sequenced within a study of CD8+ T cells in alopecia areata. Study-wide background: Among treated patients, oral tofacitinib was administered at 5 to 10 mg twice daily. Dosing with tofacitinib proceeded for 6 to 18 months, followed by 6 months off drug. Study-wide findings and caveats: Lesional scalp, especially alopecia totalis/universalis, showed higher clonality than normal scalp. Possibly as an HLA-related effect, TCR sharing across patients appeared less clear than in mice.

On this clone: Its target is unknown.

RNA extraction was followed by reverse transcription into cDNA, which acted as the sequencing template. Assay: immunoSEQ multiplex PCR; the TCRdb copy retains only in-frame clones and omits some. Among more than 90,000 clones listed, 30% to 40% were seen once. V lost 4 bases, J lost 3 bases, and 10 bases lay in between. The length of the CDR3 is 13 residues. The germline CDR1 and CDR2 sequences are SQVTM and ANQGSEA. This chain connects TRBV29-1 to TRBJ2-1; maybe TRBD2 (5 bases). Sequences were obtained from CD4+ T cells sorted from blood. This clonotype originated in a human donor with alopecia areata. The CDR3 DNA follows: TGCAGCGTTGGGGAGTCCTACTACAATGAGCAGTTCTTC. This translates into CSVGESYYNEQFF.